This T cell receptor (beta chain) was captured in a study of PD-L1 blockade in urothelial cancer. Study summary: Analysis of blood occurred 3 weeks (second dose) and 6 weeks after treatment start.

Clones were sequenced by immunoSEQ multiplex PCR, and TCRdb holds only the in-frame ones, with some missing. The sample holds just over 50,000 clones, approximately 86% seen once. The receptor comes from a man in his 60s with urothelial cancer. The source material was PBMCs, sampled around atezolizumab (anti-PD-L1) treatment.

The CDR3 here is CASSSRGDTQYF. The CDR3 coding sequence is TGTGCCAGCAGTTCACGGGGGGATACGCAGTATTTT. The chain uses TRBV27 and TRBJ2-3; possible D gene TRBD2, 6 bases. The CDR3 contains 12 residues. V was clipped by 4 bases and J by 6 bases, with 8 bases between them. The V gene's germline CDR1 is MNHEY and CDR2 SMNVEV (reference sequence).